The sequence of this T cell receptor (beta chain) was determined in a study of lymphopenia after photon versus proton radiotherapy. Study findings and constraints: A bigger post-nadir fall in TCR diversity correlated inversely with survival time in deceased patients. After lymphocyte nadir, photon-treated repertoires showed oligoclonal expansion, especially CD8+ Temra. Photon-treated patients lost naive T cells and TCR diversity; proton-treated stayed stable.

The V segment lost 8 bases and the J segment 5 bases; nucleotides outside the gene matches: 4. The CDR3 length is 12 residues. Germline V gene lookup returns CDR1 SNHLY and CDR2 FYNNEI. About this clone: Its antigen is unknown.

TCRdb's copy holds only in-frame clones and misses some; the assay was immunoSEQ multiplex PCR. Of around 66,000 clones in the sample, around 87% are singletons; the top ten hold about 2%. This clonotype originated in a man aged 35-49 years with gastric cancer. The chain is built from TRBV2 and TRBJ2-5; 8 nucleotides align to TRBD1. The source was peripheral blood, collected from a patient treated with photon-based radiotherapy. The CDR3 reads CASAGGEETQYF. In nucleotides, the CDR3 is TGTGCCAGCGCAGGGGGCGAGGAGACCCAGTACTTC.